This entry features one T cell receptor beta chain sequence. Its antigen is not known. Produced via immunoSEQ multiplex PCR; TCRdb's table is partial and in-frame only. Of over a million clones in the sample, around 95% were seen once. This specimen belongs to a study of shared clonotypes between healthy human individuals. The germline V and J ends were trimmed by 1 base and 0 bases, with 7 bases remaining between them. This CDR3 is 15 amino acids long. Germline V lookup: CDR1 MNHEY, CDR2 SMNVEV (reference sequence). Study-wide findings and caveats: Rarefaction demonstrated incomplete sorted-subset sequencing despite large depth. Tissue TCR repertoires likely differ from these blood-only repertoires.

V usage is TRBV27 and J usage is TRBJ1-3, with D perhaps matching TRBD1 (5 bases). Input material: naive CD4+ T cells sorted from blood. Subset given: CD45RA+ positively selected. The sequence derives from a man younger than 45 in good health. In nucleotides, the CDR3 is TGTGCCAGCAGTTTATTCGGGGGCTCTGGAAACACCATATATTTT. Protein sequence: CASSLFGGSGNTIYF.